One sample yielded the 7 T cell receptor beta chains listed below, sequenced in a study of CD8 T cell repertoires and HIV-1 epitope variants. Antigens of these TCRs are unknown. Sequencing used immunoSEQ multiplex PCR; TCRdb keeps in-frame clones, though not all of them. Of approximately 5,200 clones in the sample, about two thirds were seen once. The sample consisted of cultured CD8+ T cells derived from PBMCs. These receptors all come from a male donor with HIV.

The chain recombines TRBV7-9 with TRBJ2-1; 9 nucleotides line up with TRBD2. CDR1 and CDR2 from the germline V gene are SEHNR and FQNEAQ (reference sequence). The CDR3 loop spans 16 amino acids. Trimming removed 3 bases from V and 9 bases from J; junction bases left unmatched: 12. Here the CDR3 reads CASSFISGGAGTEQFF. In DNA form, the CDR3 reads TGTGCCAGCAGCTTTATTAGCGGGGGTGCCGGGACTGAGCAGTTCTTC.

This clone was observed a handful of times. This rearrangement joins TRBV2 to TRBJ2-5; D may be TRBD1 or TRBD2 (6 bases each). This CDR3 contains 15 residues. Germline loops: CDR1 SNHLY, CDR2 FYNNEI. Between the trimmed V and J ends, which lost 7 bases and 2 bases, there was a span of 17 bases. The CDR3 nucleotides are TGTGCCAGCACGAAGGAGGGGGGACGTCAAGAGACCCAGTACTTC. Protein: CASTKEGGRQETQYF.

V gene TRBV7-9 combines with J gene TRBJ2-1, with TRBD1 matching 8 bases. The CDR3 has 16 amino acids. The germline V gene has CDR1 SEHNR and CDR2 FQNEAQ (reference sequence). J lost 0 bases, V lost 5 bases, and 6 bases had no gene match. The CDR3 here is CASSPRTGSSYNEQFF. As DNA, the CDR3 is TGTGCCAGCAGCCCCCGGACAGGGAGCTCCTACAATGAGCAGTTCTTC.

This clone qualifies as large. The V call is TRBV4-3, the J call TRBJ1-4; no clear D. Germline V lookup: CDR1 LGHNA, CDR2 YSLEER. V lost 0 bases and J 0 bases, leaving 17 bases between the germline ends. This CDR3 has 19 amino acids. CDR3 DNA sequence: TGCGCCAGCAGCCAAGATTCAACGGGGAACATTGCAACTAATGAAAAACTGTTTTTT. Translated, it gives CASSQDSTGNIATNEKLFF.

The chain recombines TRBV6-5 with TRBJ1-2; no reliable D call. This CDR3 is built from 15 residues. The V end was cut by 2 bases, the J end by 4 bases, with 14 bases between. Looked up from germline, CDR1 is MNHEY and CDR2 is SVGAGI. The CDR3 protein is CASSYAASGFYGYTF. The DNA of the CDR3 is TGTGCCAGCAGTTACGCCGCATCAGGTTTCTATGGCTACACCTTC.

This CDR3 is CATSRDIGSGELFF. CDR3 nucleotides: TGTGCCACCAGCAGAGATATCGGTAGCGGGGAGCTGTTTTTT. This rearrangement joins TRBV15 to TRBJ2-2; D gene ambiguous. The length of the CDR3 is 14 residues. The V end lost 0 bases, the J end lost 7 bases, and 9 bases lay between the germline ends. Germline assignment: CDR1 LNHNV and CDR2 YYDKDF (reference sequence).

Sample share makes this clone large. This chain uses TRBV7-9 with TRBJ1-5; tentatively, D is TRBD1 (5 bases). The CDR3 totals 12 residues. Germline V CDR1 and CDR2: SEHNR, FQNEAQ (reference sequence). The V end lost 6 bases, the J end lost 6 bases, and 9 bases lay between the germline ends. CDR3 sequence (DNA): TGTGCCAGCAGAGCGGGGACTCAGCCCCAGCATTTT. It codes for CASRAGTQPQHF. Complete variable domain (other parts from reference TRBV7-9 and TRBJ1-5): DTGVSQNPRHKITKRGQNVTFRCDPISEHNRLYWYRQTLGQGPEFLTYFQNEAQLEKSRLLSDRFSAERPKGSFSTLEIQRTEQGDSAMYLCASRAGTQPQHFGDGTRLSIL.